These 12 T cell receptor beta chains were sequenced from one sample in a study of blood T cell repertoires in COVID-19. Assay used: immunoSEQ multiplex PCR; TCRdb lists only in-frame clones, some missing. The sample carries tens of thousands of clones, 88% recorded once. Input material: peripheral blood. Receptors were obtained from a human donor in a cohort sampled during active COVID-19.

This chain links TRBV6-6 with TRBJ2-7; TRBD2 is a possible D gene (5 bases). Trimming removed 4 bases from V and 4 bases from J, with 8 bases in between. The CDR3 runs 12 residues. In germline, CDR1 is MNHNY, CDR2 SVGAGI (reference sequence). The CDR3: CASSSTTYEQYF. The DNA for the CDR3 is TGTGCCAGCAGTTCGACTACGTACGAGCAGTACTTC.

J is TRBJ2-7 and V is TRBV18; 9 nucleotides align to TRBD2. Germline V gene data show CDR1 as KGHSH and CDR2 as LQKENI. CDR3 size: 14 residues. J was trimmed by 4 bases and V by 3 bases; bases with no gene match: 4. The CDR3 reads CASSPPSGNYEQYF. Written as DNA, the CDR3 is TGTGCCAGCTCACCCCCTAGCGGGAATTACGAGCAGTACTTC.

The chain joins TRBV5-6 to TRBJ2-2; a possible D gene is TRBD2 (5 bases). Per germline, CDR1 SGHDT and CDR2 YYEEEE. The V gene lost 4 bases and the J gene lost 7 bases, with 14 bases spanning the gap. This CDR3 spans 14 amino acids. The CDR3 nucleotides read TGTGCCAGCAGCCGGGATTCTGGGTTCGGGGAGCTGTTTTTT. Translation gives CASSRDSGFGELFF.

The rearrangement joins TRBV7-2 to TRBJ2-7, with 10 bases fitting TRBD1. CDR3 length: 15 residues. J lost 3 bases, V lost 1 base, and 3 bases had no gene match. Germline V gene lookup returns CDR1 SGHTA and CDR2 FQGNSA. CDR3 loop: CASSLVTGGVYEQYF. The DNA for the CDR3 is TGTGCCAGCAGCTTAGTGACAGGGGGCGTCTACGAGCAGTACTTC. Variable domain in full (rest from reference TRBV7-2 and TRBJ2-7): GAGVSQSPSNKVTEKGKDVELRCDPISGHTALYWYRQSLGQGLEFLIYFQGNSAPDKSGLPSDRFSAERTGGSVSTLTIQRTQQEDSAVYLCASSLVTGGVYEQYFGPGTRLTVT.

V gene TRBV29-1 combines with J gene TRBJ1-5; D remains ambiguous. Germline CDR1 is SQVTM and CDR2 is ANQGSEA. This CDR3 is 10 amino acids long. V was cut by 6 bases and J by 4 bases, with 4 bases left in between. The CDR3 DNA sequence: TGCAGCGTGCGTAATCAGCCCCAGCATTTT. Translation: CSVRNQPQHF. Combining the CDR3 with reference TRBV29-1 and TRBJ1-5 gives the whole variable domain SAVISQKPSRDICQRGTSLTIQCQVDSQVTMMFWYRQQPGQSLTLIATANQGSEATYESGFVIDKFPISRPNLTFSTLTVSNMSPEDSSIYLCSVRNQPQHFGDGTRLSIL.

The CDR3 nucleotides read TGTGCCAGCAGCCCCGGGCCGGGGAGCTCCTACAATGAGCAGTTCTTC. It yields the protein CASSPGPGSSYNEQFF. The chain uses TRBV5-5 and TRBJ2-1; perhaps TRBD2 as D (5 bases). V lost 4 bases to trimming and J lost 0 bases, with 14 bases between them. This CDR3 region has 16 residues. Germline assignment: CDR1 SGHKS and CDR2 YYEKEE (reference sequence).

This clone was detected many times. This chain joins TRBV27 and TRBJ2-1; D gene uncertain. The V gene's germline CDR1 is MNHEY and CDR2 SMNVEV (reference sequence). The CDR3 spans 13 residues. V lost 3 bases and J lost 3, with 6 bases in between. CDR3 sequence: CASSFSNYNEQFF. The CDR3 coding sequence is TGTGCCAGCAGTTTTTCCAACTACAATGAGCAGTTCTTC.

V usage is TRBV5-4 and J usage is TRBJ2-1, with D perhaps matching TRBD2 (6 bases). In germline, CDR1 is SGHNT, CDR2 YYREEE (reference sequence). The CDR3 has 15 residues. The V end was cut by 4 bases, the J end by 8 bases, with 19 bases between. The CDR3 region is CASSPGTPRWDEQFF. The CDR3 DNA reads TGTGCCAGCAGCCCGGGGACTCCCAGGTGGGATGAGCAGTTCTTC.

This chain joins TRBV5-1 and TRBJ2-7, with a tentative D call TRBD1 (6 bases). Per germline, CDR1 SGHRS and CDR2 YFSETQ. The CDR3 covers 15 residues. Trimming took 6 bases from V and 4 from J, leaving 20 bases between them. CDR3: CASTQGVTGSYEQYF. CDR3 in DNA: TGCGCCAGCACCCAGGGTGTCACAGGGAGTTACGAGCAGTACTTC.

This clone has more than one count but fewer than ten. V usage is TRBV13 and J usage is TRBJ2-1, with D maybe TRBD1 (6 bases). V lost 5 bases, J lost 0 bases, and 11 bases lay in between. Germline lookup yields CDR1 PRHDT and CDR2 FYEKMQ (reference sequence). The length of the CDR3 is 15 residues. In nucleotides, the CDR3 is TGTGCCAGCAGCGCAGGACAGTCCTCCTACAATGAGCAGTTCTTC. It codes for CASSAGQSSYNEQFF. Using reference TRBV13 and TRBJ2-1 for the parts outside the CDR3, the full variable domain is AAGVIQSPRHLIKEKRETATLKCYPIPRHDTVYWYQQGPGQDPQFLISFYEKMQSDKGSIPDRFSAQQFSDYHSELNMSSLELGDSALYFCASSAGQSSYNEQFFGPGTRLTVL.

The chain uses TRBV6-5 and TRBJ1-5; 8 bases line up with TRBD1. CDR3 size: 14 residues. In germline, CDR1 is MNHEY, CDR2 SVGAGI. With V trimmed by 10 bases and J by 7 bases, 12 bases remained unmatched. The CDR3 loop reads CATLPPGGWQPQHF. DNA for the CDR3: TGTGCCACCCTACCCCCAGGGGGCTGGCAGCCCCAGCATTTT.

The chain employs TRBV2 and TRBJ1-1, with a tentative D call TRBD1 (6 bases). Trimming took 6 bases from V and 4 from J, leaving 15 bases between them. The CDR3 runs 14 residues. CDR1 is SNHLY, CDR2 FYNNEI, per germline. CDR3 in amino acids: CASSSGGPITEAFF. CDR3 sequence (DNA): TGTGCCAGCAGCTCGGGGGGCCCCATCACTGAAGCTTTCTTT. Full variable domain (remainder filled in from reference TRBV2 and TRBJ1-1): EPEVTQTPSHQVTQMGQEVILRCVPISNHLYFYWYRQILGQKVEFLVSFYNNEISEKSEIFDDQFSVERPDGSNFTLKIRSTKLEDSAMYFCASSSGGPITEAFFGQGTRLTVV.